The clone carrying this TCR beta chain occurred a few times. For the second PCR, which ran for about 7 to 11 cycles, a sample-barcoded 5' primer and a J-beta primer mix were used. TCRdb re-called the 5' RACE reads through MiXCR, storing one row per CDR3 protein. Among 750,000 to 850,000 distinct CDR3 sequences listed, around a quarter were seen once. This specimen comes from a study of blood T cells in healthy people across ages. This CDR3 has 18 residues. Between the trimmed V and J ends, which lost 6 bases and 0 bases, there was a span of 22 bases. From germline, CDR1 is SGHTS and CDR2 YDEGEE. The same sample was also used in a study of T cells of mothers and their children.

The source of this sequence is a boy between 10 and 17 years old in good health. Material: blood. This sequence joins TRBV5-8 and TRBJ2-4; no definite D call. CDR3 DNA: TGTGCCAGCACAACGTTTCCCCGACGGAATTTAGCCAAAAACATTCAGTACTTC. This codes for CASTTFPRRNLAKNIQYF.